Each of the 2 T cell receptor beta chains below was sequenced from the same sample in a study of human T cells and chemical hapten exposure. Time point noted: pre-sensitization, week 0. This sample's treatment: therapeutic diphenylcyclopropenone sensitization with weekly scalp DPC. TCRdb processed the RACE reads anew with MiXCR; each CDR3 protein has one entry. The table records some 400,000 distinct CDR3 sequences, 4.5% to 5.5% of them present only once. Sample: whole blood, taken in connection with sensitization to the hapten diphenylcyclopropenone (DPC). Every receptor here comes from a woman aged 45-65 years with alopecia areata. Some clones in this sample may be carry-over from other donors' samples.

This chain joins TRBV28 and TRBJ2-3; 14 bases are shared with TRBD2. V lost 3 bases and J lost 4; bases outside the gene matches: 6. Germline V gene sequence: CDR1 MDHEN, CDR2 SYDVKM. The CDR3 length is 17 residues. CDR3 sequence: CASSLGGLAGVSDTQYF. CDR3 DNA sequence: TGTGCCAGCAGTTTGGGGGGACTAGCGGGAGTTTCAGATACGCAGTATTTT.

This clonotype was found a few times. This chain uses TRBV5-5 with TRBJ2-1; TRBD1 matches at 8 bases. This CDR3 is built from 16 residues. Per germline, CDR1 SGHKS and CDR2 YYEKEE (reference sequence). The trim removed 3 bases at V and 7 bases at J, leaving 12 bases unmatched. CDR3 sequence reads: CASSSSPAGGLNEQFF. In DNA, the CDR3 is TGTGCCAGCAGCTCCAGCCCGGCAGGGGGCTTGAATGAGCAGTTCTTC.